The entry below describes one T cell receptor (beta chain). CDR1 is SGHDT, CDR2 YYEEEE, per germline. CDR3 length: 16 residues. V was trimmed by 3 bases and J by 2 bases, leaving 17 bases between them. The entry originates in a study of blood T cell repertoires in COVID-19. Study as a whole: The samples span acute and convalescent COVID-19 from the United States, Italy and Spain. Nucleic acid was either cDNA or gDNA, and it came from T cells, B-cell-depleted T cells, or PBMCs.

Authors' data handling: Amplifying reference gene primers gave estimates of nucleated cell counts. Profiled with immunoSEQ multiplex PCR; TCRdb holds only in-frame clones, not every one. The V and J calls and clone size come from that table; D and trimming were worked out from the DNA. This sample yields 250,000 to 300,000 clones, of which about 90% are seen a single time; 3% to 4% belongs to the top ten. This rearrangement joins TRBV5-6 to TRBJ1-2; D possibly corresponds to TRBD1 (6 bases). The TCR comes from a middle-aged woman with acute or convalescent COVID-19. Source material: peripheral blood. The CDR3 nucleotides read TGTGCCAGCAGCTCACCAGGGGAACCCCCAAACTATGGCTACACCTTC. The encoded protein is CASSSPGEPPNYGYTF.